A single sample gave rise to the 18 T cell receptor beta chains below, sequenced in a study of immune cell composition in non-small cell lung cancer. The repertoire was sequenced with immunoSEQ multiplex PCR; TCRdb's copy has only in-frame clones and lacks some. This table has several thousand clones, roughly 80% appearing once. Normal lung sampling was at least 3 cm from the tumour, as distant as possible. The sequenced material came from non-adjacent lung tissue. The receptors come from a human donor with non-small cell lung cancer.

This sequence joins TRBV7-9 and TRBJ1-3; D perhaps matches TRBD1 (6 bases). The CDR3 runs 16 residues. The germline V gene has CDR1 SEHNR and CDR2 FQNEAQ (reference sequence). V was trimmed by 5 bases and J by 2 bases, leaving 16 bases between them. The CDR3 coding sequence is TGTGCCAGCAGCGCCCAAAGGACAGCTACTGGAAACACCATATATTTT. This gives the protein CASSAQRTATGNTIYF.

The chain couples TRBV19 to TRBJ2-1, with 8 bases that match TRBD1. Trimming took 3 bases from V and 6 from J; bases not matched to a gene: 7. The CDR3 consists of 15 residues. Germline lookup yields CDR1 LNHDA and CDR2 SQIVND (reference sequence). The CDR3 region has the DNA TGTGCCAGTAGTATTTACCAGGGGGCGCGCAATGAGCAGTTCTTC. Protein sequence: CASSIYQGARNEQFF.

A note on this clone: One junction end disagrees with the germline gene, perhaps due to a read error. This chain uses TRBV7-9 with TRBJ2-1, with 8 bases matching TRBD2. The CDR3 runs to 16 residues. Looked up from germline, CDR1 is SEHNR and CDR2 is FQNEAQ (reference sequence). CDR3 amino acids: CASSKAQRGPYNEQFF. For the CDR3, the DNA is TGTGCCAGCAGCAAGGCCCAGCGGGGGCCCTATAATGAGCAGTTCTTC.

The chain links TRBV6-6 to TRBJ1-6, with a possible D match to TRBD1 (6 bases). V lost 0 bases to trimming and J lost 6 bases, with 9 bases between them. Germline-derived CDR1 and CDR2 are MNHNY and SVGAGI (reference sequence). The CDR3 covers 15 residues. This chain's CDR3 is CASSYSARGNSPLHF. The CDR3 DNA reads TGTGCCAGCAGTTACTCCGCCAGGGGTAATTCACCCCTCCACTTT.

Only one count was recorded for this clone. This chain links TRBV9 with TRBJ2-5; TRBD2 is a possible D gene (6 bases). CDR1 and CDR2 from the germline V gene are SGDLS and YYNGEE. Trimming took 0 bases from V and 1 from J, leaving 13 bases between them. The CDR3 spans 16 residues. The CDR3 region has the DNA TGTGCCAGCAGCGTAGCAGACCTGGGGGGCCAAGAGACCCAGTACTTC. Its protein is CASSVADLGGQETQYF. Full variable domain (outside the CDR3, taken from reference TRBV9 and TRBJ2-5): DSGVTQTPKHLITATGQRVTLRCSPRSGDLSVYWYQQSLDQGLQFLIQYYNGEERAKGNILERFSAQQFPDLHSELNLSSLELGDSALYFCASSVADLGGQETQYFGPGTRLLVL.

The CDR3 sequence: CASSEGRGRYEQYF. As DNA, the CDR3 is TGTGCCAGCAGTGAAGGGCGGGGGCGATACGAGCAGTACTTC. V usage is TRBV6-1 and J usage is TRBJ2-7; the D gene is possibly TRBD2 (7 bases). This CDR3 region has 14 residues. The V end lost 1 base, the J end lost 4 bases, and 11 bases lay between the germline ends. Per germline, CDR1 MNHNS and CDR2 SASEGT.

The chain links TRBV5-1 to TRBJ2-5; 9 nucleotides match TRBD1. Germline V lookup: CDR1 SGHRS, CDR2 YFSETQ. The CDR3 extends over 15 amino acids. V lost 5 bases, J lost 6 bases, and 11 bases stayed unmatched. CDR3 bases: TGCGCCAGCAGTCGTCGGACAGGGGACATGCAGACCCAGTACTTC. As protein: CASSRRTGDMQTQYF.

The V and J genes are TRBV19 and TRBJ2-2; D is perhaps TRBD1 (6 bases). Trimming removed 5 bases from V and 2 bases from J, with 12 bases in between. The CDR3 runs to 15 residues. Germline CDR1 and CDR2: LNHDA and SQIVND (reference sequence). The CDR3 sequence is CASSGDRFNTGELFF. CDR3 bases: TGTGCCAGTAGTGGAGACAGGTTCAACACCGGGGAGCTGTTTTTT.

The rearrangement uses TRBV27 and TRBJ2-5; D may be TRBD1 (5 bases). CDR1 is MNHEY and CDR2 is SMNVEV in the germline V gene (reference sequence). The CDR3 has 14 residues. Trimming took off 9 bases at V and 2 bases at J, with 16 bases between the two ends. The CDR3 protein is CASSTWGLQETQYF. CDR3 DNA: TGTGCCAGTTCGACATGGGGCTTACAAGAGACCCAGTACTTC.

The chain recombines TRBV5-1 with TRBJ2-7; tentatively, D is TRBD1 (7 bases). Trimming took off 6 bases at V and 1 base at J, with 20 bases between the two ends. The CDR3 runs to 16 residues. Germline loops: CDR1 SGHRS, CDR2 YFSETQ. The CDR3 DNA sequence: TGCGCCAGCACTCACTTCGGGGGACAGAATTCCTACGAGCAGTACTTC. It encodes CASTHFGGQNSYEQYF.

The J gene is TRBJ2-1, the V gene TRBV25-1, with 16 bases identical to TRBD2. The junction had 2 bases not matched to a gene; V was cut back by 5 bases and J by 4 bases. The germline gives CDR1 MGHDK, CDR2 SYGVNS. The CDR3 runs 16 residues. The CDR3 spells CASSPGLAGGYNEQFF. CDR3 in DNA: TGTGCCAGCAGTCCGGGACTAGCGGGAGGGTACAATGAGCAGTTCTTC.

The V call is TRBV5-1, the J call TRBJ2-3, with TRBD2 identical over 10 bases. CDR1 is SGHRS, CDR2 YFSETQ, per germline. The ends lost 5 bases at V and 0 bases at J; junction bases unmatched: 0. The CDR3 extends over 14 amino acids. This CDR3 is CASRLAGSTDTQYF. The CDR3 bases are TGCGCCAGCAGACTAGCGGGGAGCACAGATACGCAGTATTTT.

V and J are TRBV4-2 and TRBJ2-2; D might be TRBD2 (5 bases). Per germline, CDR1 LGHNA and CDR2 YNFKEQ. V dropped 1 base and J dropped 0 bases, with 9 bases sitting between them. The CDR3 covers 16 residues. The CDR3 DNA sequence: TGTGCCAGCAGCCAAGGAGGGCCCCCGAACACCGGGGAGCTGTTTTTT. The encoded protein is CASSQGGPPNTGELFF.

The genes are TRBV2 and TRBJ2-5, with 11 bases identical to TRBD1. This CDR3 has 14 residues. CDR1 and CDR2 from the germline V gene are SNHLY and FYNNEI. The V and J ends lost 8 bases and 5 bases, in that order; junction bases with no gene match: 7. The CDR3 here is CASAGQGAGETQYF. The CDR3 DNA reads as TGTGCCAGCGCAGGACAGGGGGCTGGGGAGACCCAGTACTTC.

The genes are TRBV5-8 and TRBJ1-4; 7 bases map to TRBD1. This CDR3 has 15 amino acids. V trimming: 1 base; J trimming: 0 bases; junction bases outside the gene matches: 0. The germline gives CDR1 SGHTS, CDR2 YDEGEE. CDR3 bases: TGTGCCAGCAGCTTGCAGGGGGCAACTAATGAAAAACTGTTTTTT. Amino acids: CASSLQGATNEKLFF.

The chain combines TRBV18 with TRBJ1-2; D is perhaps TRBD1 (6 bases). Trimming stripped 4 bases from V and 1 base from J, with 10 bases between. The CDR3 has 14 residues. Germline V gene data show CDR1 as KGHSH and CDR2 as LQKENI. CDR3 DNA: TGTGCCAGCTCACTGAGACAGGATAACTATGGCTACACCTTC. Translated: CASSLRQDNYGYTF.

This chain connects TRBV27 to TRBJ1-1; no definite D call. CDR1 and CDR2 (germline): MNHEY, SMNVEV (reference sequence). V was pared by 3 bases and J by 6 bases, with 11 bases between. The CDR3 has 13 amino acids. DNA of the CDR3: TGTGCCAGCAGTTTCCTCGCTGAGGCTGAAGCTTTCTTT. It translates to CASSFLAEAEAFF.

The chain has TRBV7-2 and TRBJ1-5; D is perhaps TRBD1 (5 bases). This CDR3 has 13 residues. Trimming pared 3 bases from V and 3 bases from J, leaving 6 bases between. The germline gives CDR1 SGHTA, CDR2 FQGNSA. CDR3 sequence reads: CASSLTVNQPQHF. As DNA, the CDR3 is TGTGCCAGCAGCTTGACAGTCAATCAGCCCCAGCATTTT.